This T cell receptor beta chain was sequenced for a study of beta chain features in type 1 diabetes. Isolated RNA was reverse transcribed in full, so expressed TCRB transcripts were sequenced. The assay was immunoSEQ multiplex PCR, and TCRdb's table has in-frame clones only and misses some. The sample has 970,000 or so clones, roughly 17% seen once. Sorted CD4+ subsets: naive, central memory, regulatory, stem cell-like memory (CD45RO/CCR7/CD25/CD127/CD95/CD27 panel). Per germline, CDR1 LGHNA and CDR2 YSLEER. The CDR3 is made up of 16 amino acids. V shed 4 bases, J shed 10 bases, and the junction held 14 bases outside the gene matches. The sample holds a few counts of this clone.

This rearrangement joins TRBV4-3 to TRBJ2-2; 8 nucleotides match TRBD2. The sequencing sample was made of naive CD4+ T cells from blood. The TCR sequence derives from a woman between 18 and 29 years old in good health. The CDR3 DNA is TGCGCCAGCAGCCTAGAGGTACCGGGACTAGGGGCGGAGCTGTTTTTT. It yields the protein CASSLEVPGLGAELFF.